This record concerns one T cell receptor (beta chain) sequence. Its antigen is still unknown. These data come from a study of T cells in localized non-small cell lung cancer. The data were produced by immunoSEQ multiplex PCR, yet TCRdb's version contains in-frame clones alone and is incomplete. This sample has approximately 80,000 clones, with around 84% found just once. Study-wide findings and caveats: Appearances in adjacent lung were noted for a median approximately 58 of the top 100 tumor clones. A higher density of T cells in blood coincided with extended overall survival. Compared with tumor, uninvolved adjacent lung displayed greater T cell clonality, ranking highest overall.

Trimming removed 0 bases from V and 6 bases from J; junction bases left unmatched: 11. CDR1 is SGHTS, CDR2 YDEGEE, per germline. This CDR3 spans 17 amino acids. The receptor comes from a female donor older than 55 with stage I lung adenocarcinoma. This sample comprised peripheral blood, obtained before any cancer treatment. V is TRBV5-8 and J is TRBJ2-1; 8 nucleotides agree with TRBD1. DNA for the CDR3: TGTGCCAGCAGCTTGGATGCAGGGACAGGTTACCTCAATGAGCAGTTCTTC. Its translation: CASSLDAGTGYLNEQFF.